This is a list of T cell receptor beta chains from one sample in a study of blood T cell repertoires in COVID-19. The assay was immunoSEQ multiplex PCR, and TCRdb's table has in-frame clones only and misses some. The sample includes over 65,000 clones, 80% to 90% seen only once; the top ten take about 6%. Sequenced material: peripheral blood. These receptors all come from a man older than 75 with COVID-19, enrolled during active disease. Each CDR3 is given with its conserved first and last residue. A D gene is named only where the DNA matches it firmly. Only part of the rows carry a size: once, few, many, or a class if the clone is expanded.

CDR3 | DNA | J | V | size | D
CASRVQGAQDYGYTF | TGTGCCAGCAGGGTTCAGGGGGCGCAGGACTATGGCTACACCTTC | TRBJ1-2 | TRBV6-5 | - | TRBD1
CASSLAWAGRGYNEQFF | TGTGCCAGCAGCTTAGCGTGGGCGGGGAGGGGATACAATGAGCAGTTCTTC | TRBJ2-1 | TRBV7-8 | - | TRBD2
CASSQAPDGGQYF | TGTGCCAGCAGCCAAGCGCCCGACGGGGGCCAGTACTTC | TRBJ2-5 | TRBV3-1/TRBV3-2 | - | -
CAITRQGLNTEAFF | TGTGCCATCACCCGACAGGGCCTGAACACTGAAGCTTTCTTT | TRBJ1-1 | TRBV10-3 | - | TRBD1
CASSQTSGASYEQYF | TGTGCCAGCAGCCAAACTAGCGGGGCCTCCTACGAGCAGTACTTC | TRBJ2-7 | TRBV4-2 | - | TRBD2
CASTLTRNNEKLFF | TGTGCCAGCACCCTGACAAGGAATAATGAAAAACTGTTTTTT | TRBJ1-4 | TRBV28 | - | -
CASSSGQEASHEQYF | TGCGCCAGCAGCTCCGGACAGGAGGCCTCCCACGAGCAGTACTTC | TRBJ2-7 | TRBV5-1 | - | TRBD1
CASSVAAGRNEQFF | TGTGCCAGCAGCGTAGCGGCAGGGCGCAATGAGCAGTTCTTC | TRBJ2-1 | TRBV9 | - | -
CVRIRGLAGNTIYF | TGCGTCCGTATTAGGGGCCTAGCTGGAAACACCATATATTTT | TRBJ1-3 | TRBV10-1 | - | -
CASSFLRDNYEQYF | TGCGCCAGCAGCTTCCTTCGGGACAACTACGAGCAGTACTTC | TRBJ2-7 | TRBV5-1 | - | -
CASSEAPLAGGRYEQYF | TGTGCCAGCAGTGAAGCCCCTCTAGCGGGGGGGAGGTACGAGCAGTACTTC | TRBJ2-7 | TRBV2 | - | TRBD2
CASSLGTGNQPQHF | TGTGCCAGCAGTTTAGGGACAGGGAATCAGCCCCAGCATTTT | TRBJ1-5 | TRBV27 | - | TRBD1
CASSFGGSSYEQYF | TGCGCCAGCAGCTTTGGCGGGAGCTCCTACGAGCAGTACTTC | TRBJ2-7 | TRBV5-1 | - | TRBD2
CASSYRPGGGDQPQHF | TGTGCCAGCAGTTACCGCCCGGGAGGGGGGGATCAGCCCCAGCATTTT | TRBJ1-5 | TRBV6-6 | - | -
CASSLYTGESSPLHF | TGTGCCAGCAGTCTTTACACAGGGGAGTCTTCACCCCTCCACTTT | TRBJ1-6 | TRBV2 | few | TRBD1
CASTPDRATSYEQYF | TGTGCCAGCACCCCAGACAGGGCAACCTCCTACGAGCAGTACTTC | TRBJ2-7 | TRBV6-6 | - | TRBD1
CASSTTTRAGYGYTF | TGTGCCAGCAGCACTACGACTCGCGCGGGCTATGGCTACACCTTC | TRBJ1-2 | TRBV25-1 | - | -
CAISEQDYGYTF | TGTGCCATCAGTGAACAGGACTATGGCTACACCTTC | TRBJ1-2 | TRBV10-3 | - | -
CASSPRTGGEQFF | TGTGCCAGCAGTCCCCGGACCGGGGGTGAGCAGTTCTTC | TRBJ2-1 | TRBV12-3/TRBV12-4 | - | -
CASRYSGRNTEAFF | TGTGCCAGCAGGTACTCCGGGAGGAACACTGAAGCTTTCTTT | TRBJ1-1 | TRBV7-2 | - | -
CASSLTRVLDTQYF | TGTGCCAGCAGCTTAACGAGGGTACTAGATACGCAGTATTTT | TRBJ2-3 | TRBV7-8 | - | -
CASSQEEKHPQHF | TGCGCCAGCAGCCAAGAAGAAAAACATCCCCAGCATTTT | TRBJ1-5 | TRBV4-1 | - | -
CASSFNRNQPQHF | TGTGCCAGCAGTTTTAACAGGAATCAGCCCCAGCATTTT | TRBJ1-5 | TRBV12-3/TRBV12-4 | - | -
CASSQAQGANEKLFF | TGCGCCAGCAGCCAGGCACAGGGGGCTAATGAAAAACTGTTTTTT | TRBJ1-4 | TRBV4-1 | - | TRBD1
CASSLSATQDEQYF | TGTGCCAGCAGCCTGTCAGCTACTCAGGACGAGCAGTACTTC | TRBJ2-7 | TRBV5-5 | - | -
CASTDRTNEKLFF | TGTGCCAGCACGGACAGGACTAATGAAAAACTGTTTTTT | TRBJ1-4 | TRBV6-6 | - | TRBD1
CASSPMDRGETEAFF | TGTGCCAGCAGCCCGATGGACAGGGGGGAAACTGAAGCTTTCTTT | TRBJ1-1 | TRBV11-2 | - | TRBD1
CASSYSRAVGNEKLFF | TGTGCCAGCAGTTACTCGAGGGCCGTCGGTAATGAAAAACTGTTTTTT | TRBJ1-4 | TRBV6-5 | - | -
CASSLWDSSDQPQHF | TGCGCCAGCAGCTTGTGGGACAGCTCGGATCAGCCCCAGCATTTT | TRBJ1-5 | TRBV5-1 | - | TRBD1
CATRTRTGGSYGYTF | TGTGCCACCAGGACGCGTACAGGGGGTTCCTATGGCTACACCTTC | TRBJ1-2 | TRBV15 | - | TRBD1
CASRRRVGGSGASYEQYF | TGCGCCAGCAGGCGGAGGGTCGGGGGTAGCGGGGCCTCCTACGAGCAGTACTTC | TRBJ2-7 | TRBV5-1 | - | TRBD2
CASRPGLAGGPTGELFF | TGCGCCAGCCGTCCGGGACTAGCGGGGGGGCCCACCGGGGAGCTGTTTTTT | TRBJ2-2 | TRBV5-1 | once | TRBD2
CATRKPGGLGNTIYF | TGTGCCACAAGAAAACCAGGGGGCCTCGGAAACACCATATATTTT | TRBJ1-3 | TRBV19 | few | TRBD1
CASSEIAGVSGNTIYF | TGCGCCAGCAGTGAAATTGCCGGGGTCTCGGGAAACACCATATATTTT | TRBJ1-3 | TRBV10-1 | - | -
CASSLRTIDSNQPQHF | TGTGCCAGCAGTTTGCGGACAATTGATAGCAATCAGCCCCAGCATTTT | TRBJ1-5 | TRBV27 | once | -
CASSTLPGLAIEQFF | TGTGCCAGCAGCACGCTACCGGGACTAGCGATTGAGCAGTTCTTC | TRBJ2-1 | TRBV7-2 | - | TRBD2
CASSMGSGGDTQYF | TGTGCCAGTAGTATGGGCAGCGGGGGGGATACGCAGTATTTT | TRBJ2-3 | TRBV19 | - | TRBD2
CASSLVTSRAGVHQPQHF | TGTGCCAGTAGTCTGGTTACGTCAAGGGCAGGGGTCCATCAGCCCCAGCATTTT | TRBJ1-5 | TRBV19 | - | -